Below, 13 T cell receptor beta chains from the same sample are listed, as sequenced in a study of T cell changes during pregnancy in multiple sclerosis. Method: immunoSEQ multiplex PCR; TCRdb's copy keeps in-frame clones and lacks some. The sample has roughly 80,000 clones, around 93% seen once. The sequences come from peripheral blood, collected in the second trimester of pregnancy. These receptor sequences come from a female donor with multiple sclerosis, enrolled in a pregnancy study.

The chain couples TRBV29-1 to TRBJ1-2, with 9 bases lining up with TRBD1. Germline V gives CDR1 SQVTM, CDR2 ANQGSEA. The ends lost 2 bases at V and 8 bases at J; junction bases unmatched: 9. This CDR3 region has 14 residues. The CDR3 sequence is CSVERGQGLGGYTF. The CDR3 DNA is TGCAGCGTTGAAAGAGGACAGGGGCTTGGGGGCTACACCTTC.

The J gene is TRBJ2-3, the V gene TRBV4-1; possible D gene TRBD1, 6 bases. The germline V and J ends were trimmed by 1 base and 2 bases, with 10 bases remaining between them. This CDR3 spans 15 amino acids. Germline values: CDR1 MGHRA, CDR2 YSYEKL. CDR3 bases: TGCGCCAGCAGCCAAGTGGGGACACCCACAGATACGCAGTATTTT. Amino acid sequence: CASSQVGTPTDTQYF.

The genes are TRBV5-5 and TRBJ2-7; 9 bases agree with TRBD1. In germline, CDR1 is SGHKS, CDR2 YYEKEE (reference sequence). J gave up 3 bases and V 4 bases, and 8 bases lay outside the gene matches. This CDR3 has 15 amino acids. This chain's CDR3 is CASSATGQGNYEQYF. The CDR3 DNA reads as TGTGCCAGCAGCGCGACGGGACAGGGAAACTACGAGCAGTACTTC.

The genes are TRBV27 and TRBJ1-1, with 11 nucleotides matching TRBD1. Germline CDR1 reads MNHEY; CDR2 reads SMNVEV (reference sequence). The CDR3 is 15 residues long. Germline trimming cut 1 base from V and 4 bases from J; bases unmatched to any gene: 2. In DNA, the CDR3 is TGTGCCAGCAGTTTATGGGGACAGGGGGGCACTGAAGCTTTCTTT. Its protein product is CASSLWGQGGTEAFF.

This chain joins TRBV2 and TRBJ2-7; D is unresolved. The germline V gene has CDR1 SNHLY and CDR2 FYNNEI. V lost 7 bases and J lost 0, with 13 bases in between. There are 14 residues in the CDR3. CDR3 sequence reads: CASNQQPSSYEQYF. In nucleotides, the CDR3 is TGTGCCAGCAACCAACAGCCCTCCTCCTACGAGCAGTACTTC.

This rearrangement joins TRBV5-4 to TRBJ2-3; 8 bases align to TRBD2. The V and J ends lost 4 bases and 1 base, in that order; junction bases with no gene match: 8. CDR1 is SGHNT, CDR2 YYREEE, per germline (reference sequence). The CDR3 loop spans 16 amino acids. CDR3: CASSGEVSGGTDTQYF. The CDR3 nucleotides read TGTGCCAGCAGCGGGGAGGTTAGCGGGGGCACAGATACGCAGTATTTT.

The chain joins TRBV4-1 to TRBJ2-1; 14 bases fit TRBD2. The germline V gene has CDR1 MGHRA and CDR2 YSYEKL. J gave up 8 bases and V 3 bases, and 3 bases lay outside the gene matches. There are 15 residues in the CDR3. The DNA for the CDR3 is TGCGCCAGCAGCCAGGGACTAGCGGGAGTGTATGAGCAGTTCTTC. Residues: CASSQGLAGVYEQFF.

The CDR3: CAWLRLAGEGEQFF. CDR3 nucleotide sequence: TGTGCCTGGCTTAGACTAGCGGGGGAAGGGGAGCAGTTCTTC. This sequence joins TRBV30 and TRBJ2-1, with 12 bases lining up with TRBD2. The CDR3 consists of 14 residues. CDR1 is GTSNPN, CDR2 SVGIG, per germline (reference sequence). V shed 5 bases, J shed 10 bases, and the junction held 9 bases outside the gene matches.

This chain connects TRBV9 to TRBJ2-1, with unresolved D. The germline CDR1 and CDR2 sequences are SGDLS and YYNGEE. Trimming took 0 bases from V and 4 from J, leaving 5 bases between them. The CDR3 length is 13 residues. For the CDR3, the DNA is TGTGCCAGCAGCGTAGGAACTTACAATGAGCAGTTCTTC. Translated, it gives CASSVGTYNEQFF.

The chain carries TRBV9 and TRBJ1-2; 9 bases are a match to TRBD1. The CDR3 is made up of 16 amino acids. The germline gives CDR1 SGDLS, CDR2 YYNGEE. V lost 4 bases, J lost 3 bases, and 10 bases stayed unmatched. The CDR3 here is CASSIARDRVYYGYTF. CDR3 sequence (DNA): TGTGCCAGCAGCATTGCCCGGGACAGGGTGTACTATGGCTACACCTTC.

This chain connects TRBV7-8 to TRBJ1-6; the D gene is possibly TRBD1 (6 bases). The CDR3 extends over 15 amino acids. Germline CDR1 and CDR2: SGHVS and FQNEAQ. The V end was cut by 8 bases, the J end by 9 bases, with 20 bases between. CDR3 coding DNA: TGTGCCAGCCGTGACCGCGCGACAGGCGGTTCACCCCTCCACTTT. Protein product: CASRDRATGGSPLHF.

This chain uses TRBV2 with TRBJ2-7; 10 positions match TRBD1. The V and J ends lost 10 bases and 5 bases, in that order; junction bases with no gene match: 11. This CDR3 is built from 14 residues. CDR1 and CDR2 (germline): SNHLY, FYNNEI. The CDR3 DNA reads as TGTGCCACTTCAGACAGGGGGCGTAGGGACGAGCAGTACTTC. Protein sequence: CATSDRGRRDEQYF.

This chain uses TRBV7-8 with TRBJ1-1, with unresolved D. Deletions cut 0 bases from V and 11 bases from J, with 16 bases between. The CDR3 runs 14 residues. Germline CDR1 and CDR2: SGHVS and FQNEAQ. The CDR3 DNA reads TGTGCCAGCAGCTTAGCGCCCGGGGAACTTTCGGCTTTCTTT. It specifies CASSLAPGELSAFF.